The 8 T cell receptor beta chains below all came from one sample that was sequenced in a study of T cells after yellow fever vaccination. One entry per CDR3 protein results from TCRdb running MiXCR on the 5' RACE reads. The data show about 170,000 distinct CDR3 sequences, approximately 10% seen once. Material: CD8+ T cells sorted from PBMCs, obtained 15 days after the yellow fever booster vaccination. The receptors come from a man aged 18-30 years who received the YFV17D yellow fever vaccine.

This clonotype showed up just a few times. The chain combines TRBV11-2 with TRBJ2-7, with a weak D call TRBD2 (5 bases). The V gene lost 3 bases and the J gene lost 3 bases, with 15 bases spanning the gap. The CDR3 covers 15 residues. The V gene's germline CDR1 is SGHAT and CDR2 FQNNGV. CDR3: CASSLGRGSGYEQYV. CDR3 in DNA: TGTGCCAGCAGCTTGGGCCGGGGATCAGGCTACGAGCAGTACGTC.

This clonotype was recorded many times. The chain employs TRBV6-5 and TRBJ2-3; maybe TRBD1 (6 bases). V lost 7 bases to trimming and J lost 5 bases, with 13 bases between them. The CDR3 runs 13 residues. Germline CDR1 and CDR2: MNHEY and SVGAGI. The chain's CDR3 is CASTRGQEDTQYF. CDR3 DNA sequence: TGTGCCAGCACCCGGGGACAAGAAGATACGCAGTATTTT.

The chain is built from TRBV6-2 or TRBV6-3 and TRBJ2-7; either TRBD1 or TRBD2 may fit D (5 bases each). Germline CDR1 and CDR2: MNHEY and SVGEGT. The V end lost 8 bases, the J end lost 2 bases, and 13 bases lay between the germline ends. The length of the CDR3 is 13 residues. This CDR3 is CASRGQGTYEQYF. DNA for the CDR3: TGTGCCAGCCGAGGGCAGGGCACCTACGAGCAGTACTTC.

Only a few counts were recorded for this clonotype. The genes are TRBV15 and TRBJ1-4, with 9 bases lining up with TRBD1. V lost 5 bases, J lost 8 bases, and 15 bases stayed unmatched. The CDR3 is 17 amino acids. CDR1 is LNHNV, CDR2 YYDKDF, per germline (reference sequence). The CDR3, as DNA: TGTGCCACCAGCGGAGGCCGAAGGCGGGACAGGGACGAAAAACTGTTTTTT. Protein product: CATSGGRRRDRDEKLFF.

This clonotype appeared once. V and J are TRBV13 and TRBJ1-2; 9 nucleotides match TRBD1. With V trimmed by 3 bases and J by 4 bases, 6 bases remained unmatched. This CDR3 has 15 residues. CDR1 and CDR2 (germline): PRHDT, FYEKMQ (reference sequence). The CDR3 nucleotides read TGTGCCAGCAGCTTTGAACAGGGGGCAGGCTATGGCTACACCTTC. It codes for CASSFEQGAGYGYTF.

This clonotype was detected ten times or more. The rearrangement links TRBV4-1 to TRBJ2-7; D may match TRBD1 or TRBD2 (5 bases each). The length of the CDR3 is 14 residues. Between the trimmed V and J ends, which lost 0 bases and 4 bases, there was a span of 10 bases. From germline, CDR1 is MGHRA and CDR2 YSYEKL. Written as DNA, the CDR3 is TGCGCCAGCAGCCAAGAGGGGGACCTATACGAGCAGTACTTC. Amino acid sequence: CASSQEGDLYEQYF.

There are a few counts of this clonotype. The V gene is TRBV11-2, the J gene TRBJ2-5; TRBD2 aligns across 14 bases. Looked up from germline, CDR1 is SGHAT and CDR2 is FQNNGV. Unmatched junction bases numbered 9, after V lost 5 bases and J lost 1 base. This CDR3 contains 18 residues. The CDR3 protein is CASSPGLAGGLGQETQYF. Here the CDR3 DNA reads TGTGCCAGCAGCCCCGGACTAGCGGGGGGTTTAGGCCAAGAGACCCAGTACTTC.

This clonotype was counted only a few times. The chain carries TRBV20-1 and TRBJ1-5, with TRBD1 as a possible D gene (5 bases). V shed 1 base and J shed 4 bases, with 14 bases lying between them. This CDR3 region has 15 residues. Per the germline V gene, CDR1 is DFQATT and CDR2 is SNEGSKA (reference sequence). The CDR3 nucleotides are TGCAGTGCTAGAGTTTCGTGGGGCGGGAATCAGCCCCAGCATTTT. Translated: CSARVSWGGNQPQHF.